This is a list of T cell receptor beta chains from one sample in a study of blood T cell repertoires in COVID-19. Sequencing used immunoSEQ multiplex PCR; TCRdb keeps in-frame clones, though not all of them. Of 150,000 to 200,000 clones in the sample, approximately 86% were seen once. Source material: peripheral blood. The receptors shown here come from a man between 60 and 75 years old with acute or convalescent COVID-19. Each CDR3 is given with its conserved first and last residue. Fields, in order: D gene, J gene, V gene, clone size, CDR3 protein, CDR3 DNA. D genes are given only for firm matches. Expanded clones get a size class; other rows say once, few or many, or leave the size out.

D gene: TRBD1
J gene: TRBJ2-5
V gene: TRBV5-4
clone size: .
CDR3 protein: CASSYGQGQETQYF
CDR3 DNA: TGTGCCAGCAGCTACGGACAGGGCCAAGAGACCCAGTACTTC

D gene: TRBD1
J gene: TRBJ1-1
V gene: TRBV28
clone size: .
CDR3 protein: CASTLDRVSGAFF
CDR3 DNA: TGTGCCAGCACTTTGGACAGGGTGAGCGGAGCTTTCTTT

D gene: TRBD1
J gene: TRBJ1-5
V gene: TRBV2
clone size: .
CDR3 protein: CASTTTGGNQPQHF
CDR3 DNA: TGTGCCAGCACCACGACAGGGGGGAATCAGCCCCAGCATTTT

D gene: .
J gene: TRBJ2-5
V gene: TRBV5-1
clone size: .
CDR3 protein: CASSLGAEETQYF
CDR3 DNA: TGCGCCAGCAGCTTGGGGGCAGAAGAGACCCAGTACTTC

D gene: .
J gene: TRBJ1-1
V gene: TRBV5-1
clone size: once
CDR3 protein: CASSYGNTEAFF
CDR3 DNA: TGCGCCAGCAGCTACGGGAACACTGAAGCTTTCTTT

D gene: .
J gene: TRBJ1-3
V gene: TRBV28
clone size: .
CDR3 protein: CASSSTPVRSLSGNTIYF
CDR3 DNA: TGTGCCAGCAGTTCCACCCCTGTGAGGTCCCTCTCTGGAAACACCATATATTTT

D gene: TRBD1
J gene: TRBJ2-7
V gene: TRBV27
clone size: .
CDR3 protein: CASTSLGTVPYEQYF
CDR3 DNA: TGTGCCAGCACCTCGCTGGGGACAGTACCCTACGAGCAGTACTTC

D gene: TRBD1
J gene: TRBJ1-1
V gene: TRBV7-3
clone size: .
CDR3 protein: CASSLTGTAPLDTEAFF
CDR3 DNA: TGTGCCAGCAGCTTAACGGGGACAGCCCCGTTGGACACTGAAGCTTTCTTT

D gene: .
J gene: TRBJ2-5
V gene: TRBV28
clone size: .
CDR3 protein: CASSFLLRAQYF
CDR3 DNA: TGTGCCAGCAGTTTCCTACTGAGGGCCCAGTACTTC

D gene: TRBD2
J gene: TRBJ2-7
V gene: TRBV5-8
clone size: .
CDR3 protein: CASSRTSGTYEQYF
CDR3 DNA: TGTGCCAGCAGTAGGACTAGCGGGACCTACGAGCAGTACTTC

D gene: TRBD2
J gene: TRBJ2-3
V gene: TRBV5-1
clone size: .
CDR3 protein: CASSQFGTSGRDTQYF
CDR3 DNA: TGCGCCAGCAGCCAGTTTGGGACTAGCGGGAGGGATACGCAGTATTTT

D gene: .
J gene: TRBJ1-1
V gene: TRBV18
clone size: .
CDR3 protein: CASSPDSTEAFF
CDR3 DNA: TGTGCCAGCTCACCCGACTCCACTGAAGCTTTCTTT

D gene: TRBD1
J gene: TRBJ1-1
V gene: TRBV7-3
clone size: .
CDR3 protein: CASSETGITEAFF
CDR3 DNA: TGTGCCAGCAGCGAGACAGGGATCACTGAAGCTTTCTTT

D gene: TRBD1
J gene: TRBJ1-5
V gene: TRBV19
clone size: .
CDR3 protein: CASTTPPGQDFHSNQPQHF
CDR3 DNA: TGTGCCAGTACCACCCCCCCGGGACAGGATTTCCATAGCAATCAGCCCCAGCATTTT

D gene: .
J gene: TRBJ1-4
V gene: TRBV30
clone size: .
CDR3 protein: CAWTPGEAVNEKLFF
CDR3 DNA: TGTGCCTGGACCCCTGGGGAGGCGGTTAATGAAAAACTGTTTTTT

D gene: TRBD1
J gene: TRBJ1-4
V gene: TRBV5-1
clone size: .
CDR3 protein: CASRQGASTNEKLFF
CDR3 DNA: TGCGCCAGCAGACAGGGGGCCTCAACTAATGAAAAACTGTTTTTT

D gene: .
J gene: TRBJ2-1
V gene: TRBV11-2
clone size: .
CDR3 protein: CASSPGVGSSYNEQFF
CDR3 DNA: TGTGCCAGCAGCCCAGGCGTCGGGAGCTCCTACAATGAGCAGTTCTTC

D gene: .
J gene: TRBJ2-1
V gene: TRBV7-2
clone size: .
CDR3 protein: CASSSRTTDNEQFF
CDR3 DNA: TGTGCCAGCAGCTCCCGGACTACCGACAATGAGCAGTTCTTC

D gene: .
J gene: TRBJ1-1
V gene: TRBV5-8
clone size: once
CDR3 protein: CASSPRWSPNTEAFF
CDR3 DNA: TGTGCCAGCAGCCCCCGGTGGTCCCCGAACACTGAAGCTTTCTTT

D gene: TRBD1
J gene: TRBJ1-2
V gene: TRBV30
clone size: few
CDR3 protein: CAWSPTGTGVNYGYTF
CDR3 DNA: TGTGCCTGGAGTCCGACGGGGACAGGGGTTAACTATGGCTACACCTTC

D gene: .
J gene: TRBJ2-2
V gene: TRBV19
clone size: .
CDR3 protein: CASSIPGTGELFF
CDR3 DNA: TGTGCCAGTAGTATACCAGGGACCGGGGAGCTGTTTTTT

D gene: .
J gene: TRBJ1-2
V gene: TRBV5-6
clone size: .
CDR3 protein: CASSLVGAQGSYGYTF
CDR3 DNA: TGTGCCAGCAGCTTGGTTGGGGCCCAGGGGTCCTATGGCTACACCTTC

D gene: .
J gene: TRBJ2-2
V gene: TRBV11-3
clone size: .
CDR3 protein: CASSLSGTGELFF
CDR3 DNA: TGTGCCAGCAGCCTGAGTGGTACCGGGGAGCTGTTTTTT

D gene: TRBD1
J gene: TRBJ2-7
V gene: TRBV9
clone size: .
CDR3 protein: CASSVPPGQGSTMEYF
CDR3 DNA: TGTGCCAGCAGCGTACCACCGGGACAGGGGTCTACGATGGAGTACTTC

D gene: .
J gene: TRBJ1-1
V gene: TRBV7-9
clone size: .
CDR3 protein: CASSHRERNTEAFF
CDR3 DNA: TGTGCCAGCAGCCACAGGGAGCGGAACACTGAAGCTTTCTTT

D gene: .
J gene: TRBJ2-1
V gene: TRBV18
clone size: once
CDR3 protein: CASSPLQGRELWDEQFF
CDR3 DNA: TGTGCCAGCTCACCACTGCAGGGGCGGGAGCTTTGGGATGAGCAGTTCTTC

D gene: TRBD2
J gene: TRBJ2-3
V gene: TRBV9
clone size: .
CDR3 protein: CASSDDSGGSTDTQYF
CDR3 DNA: TGTGCCAGCAGCGATGACAGCGGGGGTAGCACAGATACGCAGTATTTT

D gene: TRBD1
J gene: TRBJ2-3
V gene: TRBV6-5
clone size: .
CDR3 protein: CASNMGQGLTDTQYF
CDR3 DNA: TGTGCCAGCAATATGGGACAGGGGTTAACAGATACGCAGTATTTT

D gene: .
J gene: TRBJ1-2
V gene: TRBV6-1
clone size: .
CDR3 protein: CASSEFSDYGYTF
CDR3 DNA: TGTGCCAGCAGTGAATTCTCAGATTATGGCTACACCTTC

D gene: .
J gene: TRBJ1-6
V gene: TRBV28
clone size: .
CDR3 protein: CASSTTGYNSPLHF
CDR3 DNA: TGTGCCAGCAGTACTACTGGCTATAATTCACCCCTCCACTTT

D gene: .
J gene: TRBJ1-5
V gene: TRBV6-2/TRBV6-3
clone size: few
CDR3 protein: CASSRRLNQPQHF
CDR3 DNA: TGTGCCAGCAGCCGGCGGCTGAATCAGCCCCAGCATTTT

D gene: TRBD1
J gene: TRBJ1-1
V gene: TRBV12-5
clone size: .
CDR3 protein: CASGSTGGHFNTEAFF
CDR3 DNA: TGTGCTAGTGGTTCAACAGGGGGCCACTTTAACACTGAAGCTTTCTTT

D gene: .
J gene: TRBJ1-4
V gene: TRBV6-5
clone size: .
CDR3 protein: CASSAREVTNEKLFF
CDR3 DNA: TGTGCCAGCAGCGCCCGTGAGGTCACTAATGAAAAACTGTTTTTT

D gene: .
J gene: TRBJ1-5
V gene: TRBV2
clone size: .
CDR3 protein: CASTPGGRQPQHF
CDR3 DNA: TGTGCCAGCACCCCCGGGGGGCGGCAGCCCCAGCATTTT

D gene: TRBD2
J gene: TRBJ2-2
V gene: TRBV5-4
clone size: few
CDR3 protein: CASSLSLAGAGELFF
CDR3 DNA: TGTGCCAGCAGCTTGTCTCTAGCGGGAGCCGGGGAGCTGTTTTTT

D gene: .
J gene: TRBJ1-3
V gene: TRBV28
clone size: .
CDR3 protein: CASSLSRGARSGNTIYF
CDR3 DNA: TGTGCCAGCAGTTTATCGCGGGGGGCCCGGTCTGGAAACACCATATATTTT

D gene: .
J gene: TRBJ1-2
V gene: TRBV29-1
clone size: once
CDR3 protein: CSVEAPDYGYTF
CDR3 DNA: TGCAGCGTCGAGGCACCAGACTATGGCTACACCTTC

D gene: .
J gene: TRBJ1-1
V gene: TRBV19
clone size: .
CDR3 protein: CASSNPGTEAFF
CDR3 DNA: TGTGCCAGTAGTAACCCAGGGACTGAAGCTTTCTTT

D gene: .
J gene: TRBJ1-3
V gene: TRBV9
clone size: .
CDR3 protein: CASSVAQGNTIYF
CDR3 DNA: TGTGCCAGCAGCGTAGCCCAGGGAAACACCATATATTTT

D gene: .
J gene: TRBJ2-3
V gene: TRBV24-1
clone size: .
CDR3 protein: CAIGEPSGTDTQYF
CDR3 DNA: TGTGCCATCGGGGAGCCATCGGGCACAGATACGCAGTATTTT